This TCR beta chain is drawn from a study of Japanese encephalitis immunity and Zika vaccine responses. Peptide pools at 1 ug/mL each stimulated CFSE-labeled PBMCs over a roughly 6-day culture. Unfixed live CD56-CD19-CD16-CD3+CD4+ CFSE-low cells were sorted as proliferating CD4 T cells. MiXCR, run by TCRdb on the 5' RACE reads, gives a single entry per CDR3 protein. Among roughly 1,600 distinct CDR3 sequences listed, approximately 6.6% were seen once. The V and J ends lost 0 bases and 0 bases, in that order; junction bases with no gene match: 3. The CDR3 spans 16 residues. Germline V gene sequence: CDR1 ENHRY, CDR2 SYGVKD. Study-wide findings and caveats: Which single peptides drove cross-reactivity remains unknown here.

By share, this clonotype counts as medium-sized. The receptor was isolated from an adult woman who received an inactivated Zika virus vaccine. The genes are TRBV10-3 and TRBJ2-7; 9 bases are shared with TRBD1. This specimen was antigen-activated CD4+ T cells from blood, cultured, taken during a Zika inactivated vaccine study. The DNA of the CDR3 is TGTGCCATCAGTGAGTCGGGGACAGGGAGCTCCTACGAGCAGTACTTC. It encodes CAISESGTGSSYEQYF.